Each of the 27 T cell receptor beta chains below was sequenced from the same sample in a study of shared clonotypes between healthy human individuals. TCRdb keeps only in-frame clones here, not all; method: immunoSEQ multiplex PCR. This table has 1.6 million or so clones, more than 95% appearing once. The sample comprised naive CD4+ T cells sorted from blood. Subset denoted: CD45RA+ positively selected. These receptors came from a man under 40 in good health.

This chain links TRBV6-5 with TRBJ2-7; D might be TRBD1 or TRBD2, each matching 6 bases. Deletions cut 7 bases from V and 2 bases from J, with 18 bases between. Germline V gene data show CDR1 as MNHEY and CDR2 as SVGAGI. CDR3 length: 15 amino acids. CDR3 in DNA: TGTGCCAGCACCACCCTCGGGGGCAGGACCTACGAGCAGTACTTC. Encoded protein: CASTTLGGRTYEQYF.

This clone was observed a single time. The chain couples TRBV5-4 to TRBJ1-1, with 7 bases that match TRBD1. J was trimmed by 2 bases and V by 3 bases; bases with no gene match: 7. CDR3 length: 15 amino acids. Per germline, CDR1 SGHNT and CDR2 YYREEE (reference sequence). In DNA form, the CDR3 reads TGTGCCAGCAGCTCGACCGGGACAGTCAACACTGAAGCTTTCTTT. Its translation is CASSSTGTVNTEAFF.

V is TRBV12-5 and J is TRBJ2-1; D not certain. V lost 2 bases and J lost 8, with 10 bases in between. The CDR3 extends over 13 amino acids. Germline-derived CDR1 and CDR2 are LGHNT and FRNRAP. DNA for the CDR3: TGTGCTAGTGGTTTGAGTCCGGGTTATGAGCAGTTCTTC. Translated: CASGLSPGYEQFF.

The genes are TRBV5-1 and TRBJ1-2, with D perhaps matching TRBD1 (5 bases). Trimming removed 0 bases from V and 5 bases from J, with 20 bases in between. The CDR3 has 17 amino acids. The germline gives CDR1 SGHRS, CDR2 YFSETQ. The CDR3: CASSLAPSETAGYGYTF. CDR3 nucleotides: TGCGCCAGCAGCTTGGCACCGAGTGAGACGGCAGGGTATGGCTACACCTTC.

The J gene is TRBJ1-1, the V gene TRBV5-8; D remains ambiguous. From germline, CDR1 is SGHTS and CDR2 YDEGEE. The CDR3 is made up of 15 amino acids. With 4 bases removed from V and 0 bases from J, the gap between germline ends came to 13 bases. The CDR3 is CASSLRGNLNTEAFF. For the CDR3, the DNA is TGTGCCAGCAGCCTTCGAGGGAACCTGAACACTGAAGCTTTCTTT.

This clone was observed a few times. This sample also contains other DNA sequences that code for the same CDR3. The V gene is TRBV20-1, the J gene TRBJ2-3; no clear D. Germline CDR1 reads DFQATT; CDR2 reads SNEGSKA (reference sequence). V shed 3 bases and J shed 0 bases, with 1 base lying between them. The CDR3 spans 11 residues. DNA for the CDR3: TGCAGTGCTAGCAGCACAGATACGCAGTATTTT. Translated, it gives CSASSTDTQYF.

The chain is built from TRBV30 and TRBJ2-2; D is uncertain. The CDR3 spans 10 residues. The germline CDR1 and CDR2 sequences are GTSNPN and SVGIG (reference sequence). V lost 8 bases to trimming and J lost 8 bases, with 9 bases between them. The CDR3, as DNA: TGTGCCGCGCATACGGGGGAGCTGTTTTTT. This codes for CAAHTGELFF.

V is TRBV6-5 and J is TRBJ2-7, with D maybe TRBD1 (6 bases). The ends were cut back, 4 bases at V and 4 bases at J, with 20 bases in the middle. The CDR3 spans 16 residues. CDR1 is MNHEY and CDR2 is SVGAGI in the germline V gene. The DNA of the CDR3 is TGTGCCAGCAGTTTACTATTGACTGGGACACCTTACGAGCAGTACTTC. Translation: CASSLLLTGTPYEQYF.

The chain links TRBV7-2 to TRBJ1-3, with D hard to call. Trimming removed 5 bases from V and 3 bases from J, with 8 bases in between. Germline loops: CDR1 SGHTA, CDR2 FQGNSA. This CDR3 contains 13 residues. The CDR3 here is CASSPKRGNTIYF. The CDR3 nucleotides read TGTGCCAGCAGCCCCAAACGTGGAAACACCATATATTTT.

The chain employs TRBV19 and TRBJ2-7, with 8 bases fitting TRBD1. V shed 1 base, J shed 3 bases, and the junction held 5 bases outside the gene matches. Germline lookup yields CDR1 LNHDA and CDR2 SQIVND (reference sequence). The length of the CDR3 is 15 residues. The CDR3: CASSIVGQGNYEQYF. The CDR3 nucleotides read TGTGCCAGTAGTATAGTCGGACAGGGTAACTACGAGCAGTACTTC.

The chain has TRBV29-1 and TRBJ2-5; TRBD1 matches 9 bases. Unmatched junction bases numbered 9, after V lost 5 bases and J lost 5 bases. The CDR3 has 14 amino acids. Germline-derived CDR1 and CDR2 are SQVTM and ANQGSEA. CDR3 sequence reads: CSVSPGQGRETQYF. CDR3 DNA: TGCAGCGTTTCTCCGGGACAGGGCAGGGAGACCCAGTACTTC.

The CDR3 sequence: CASSRDSISGANVLTF. The CDR3 DNA reads TGCGCCAGCAGCCGGGACAGCATCTCTGGGGCCAACGTCCTGACTTTC. The rearrangement links TRBV5-1 to TRBJ2-6, with 7 bases aligning to TRBD1. There are 16 residues in the CDR3. The junction had 4 bases not matched to a gene; V was cut back by 4 bases and J by 0 bases. Germline CDR1 SGHRS, CDR2 YFSETQ. The variable domain in full, with the rest retrieved from reference TRBV5-1 and TRBJ2-6, is KAGVTQTPRYLIKTRGQQVTLSCSPISGHRSVSWYQQTPGQGLQFLFEYFSETQRNKGNFPGRFSGRQFSNSRSEMNVSTLELGDSALYLCASSRDSISGANVLTFGAGSRLTVL.

This clone was recorded once. The V call is TRBV2, the J call TRBJ1-2; tentatively, D is TRBD1 (5 bases). CDR1 is SNHLY, CDR2 FYNNEI, per germline. The CDR3 is 14 residues long. V was cut by 4 bases and J by 8 bases, with 17 bases left in between. As DNA, the CDR3 is TGTGCCAGCAGTGGTTCCCAGGGAGGGGCAGGCTACACCTTC. Residues: CASSGSQGGAGYTF.

The chain joins TRBV5-1 to TRBJ2-5; TRBD2 might be the D (6 bases). The CDR3 loop spans 13 amino acids. Germline V gives CDR1 SGHRS, CDR2 YFSETQ. V dropped 6 bases and J dropped 4 bases, with 13 bases sitting between them. The CDR3 DNA reads TGCGCCAGCAACCCCACTAGCTTAGAGACCCAGTACTTC. It encodes CASNPTSLETQYF.

A single count supports this clone. This rearrangement joins TRBV6-6 to TRBJ1-1; the D is unclear. CDR1 MNHNY and CDR2 SVGAGI come from the germline V gene (reference sequence). The V end was cut by 5 bases, the J end by 4 bases, with 8 bases between. The CDR3 has 12 residues. The CDR3 loop reads CASSPVGTEAFF. Written as DNA, the CDR3 is TGTGCCAGCAGTCCCGTTGGCACTGAAGCTTTCTTT.

This clone appeared once. V is TRBV19 and J is TRBJ1-4, with TRBD1 matching over 7 bases. This CDR3 contains 17 residues. Germline CDR1 LNHDA, CDR2 SQIVND (reference sequence). With V trimmed by 8 bases and J by 0 bases, 12 bases remained unmatched. The DNA of the CDR3 is TGTGCCAGTCGAAGACAGGGTGGAGGGGCAACTAATGAAAAACTGTTTTTT. Its translation is CASRRQGGGATNEKLFF.

About this clone itself: Other nucleotide sequences from this sample produce the same CDR3. V usage is TRBV7-9 and J usage is TRBJ2-1, with TRBD1 matching over 9 bases. Trimming cost V 3 bases and J 5 bases; bases outside gene matches: 5. Germline values: CDR1 SEHNR, CDR2 FQNEAQ (reference sequence). This CDR3 comprises 15 residues. In DNA, the CDR3 is TGTGCCAGCAGCTTGTCCGGACAGGGGAACAATGAGCAGTTCTTC. Protein: CASSLSGQGNNEQFF.

CDR3 amino acids: CASSLRTDSNQPQHF. The DNA of the CDR3 is TGTGCCAGCAGCTTACGGACAGATAGCAATCAGCCCCAGCATTTT. The V call is TRBV5-6, the J call TRBJ1-5, with D possibly matching TRBD1 (6 bases). CDR1 and CDR2 (germline): SGHDT, YYEEEE. The CDR3 is made up of 15 amino acids. V lost 2 bases and J 0 bases, leaving 9 bases between the germline ends.

This chain joins TRBV30 and TRBJ2-7, with D maybe TRBD1 (6 bases). Germline V gene sequence: CDR1 GTSNPN, CDR2 SVGIG (reference sequence). The CDR3 sequence is 12 residues long. Trimming stripped 1 base from V and 3 bases from J, with 7 bases between. The CDR3 nucleotides are TGTGCCTGGAGTGGGGACAACTACGAGCAGTACTTC. Amino acid sequence: CAWSGDNYEQYF.

The chain has TRBV30 and TRBJ2-2; a weak D match, TRBD2 (6 bases). V lost 0 bases to trimming and J lost 7 bases, with 12 bases between them. CDR1 GTSNPN and CDR2 SVGIG come from the germline V gene (reference sequence). This CDR3 region has 14 residues. For the CDR3, the DNA is TGTGCCTGGAGTGTATTGGAGGGCCGCGGGGAGCTGTTTTTT. It is translated as CAWSVLEGRGELFF.

V gene TRBV10-3 combines with J gene TRBJ2-2; tentatively, D is TRBD2 (5 bases). The germline CDR1 and CDR2 sequences are ENHRY and SYGVKD. CDR3 length equals 15 residues. Trimming took 6 bases from V and 0 from J, leaving 11 bases between them. The CDR3 is CAISRGFTNTGELFF. The CDR3 DNA is TGTGCCATCAGCCGAGGGTTTACGAACACCGGGGAGCTGTTTTTT.

The count of this clone is one. The chain recombines TRBV6-5 with TRBJ2-7, with D unclear. V lost 0 bases to trimming and J lost 6 bases, with 9 bases between them. CDR1 MNHEY and CDR2 SVGAGI come from the germline V gene. The CDR3 totals 13 residues. This chain's CDR3 is CASSYSTEFEQYF. In nucleotides, the CDR3 is TGTGCCAGCAGTTACTCGACGGAATTCGAGCAGTACTTC.

In its sample, this clone was seen once. The V and J genes are TRBV11-2 and TRBJ1-4, with 9 bases lining up with TRBD1. The J segment lost 7 bases and the V segment lost 5 bases, leaving 8 bases of the junction unmatched. The CDR3 sequence is 15 residues long. Germline V gene data show CDR1 as SGHAT and CDR2 as FQNNGV. The CDR3 loop reads CASSPTRTGAEKLFF. The CDR3 region has the DNA TGTGCCAGCAGCCCAACAAGGACAGGGGCTGAAAAACTGTTTTTT.

The CDR3 DNA is TGTGCCAGCAGCTTAGTTTTCAGGTCGAGCTCTGGGGCCAACGTCCTGACTTTC. This gives the protein CASSLVFRSSSGANVLTF. The V call is TRBV7-2, the J call TRBJ2-6; D ambiguous. The CDR3 contains 18 residues. V dropped 1 base and J dropped 0 bases, with 13 bases sitting between them. Germline lookup yields CDR1 SGHTA and CDR2 FQGNSA.

Concerning this clone itself: Within the sample, other DNA sequences also encode this same CDR3. The CDR3 spells CASSLLAGVVGELFF. In DNA form, the CDR3 reads TGTGCCAGCAGTTTACTTGCGGGAGTTGTCGGGGAGCTGTTTTTT. The chain has TRBV27 and TRBJ2-2, with TRBD2 identical over 7 bases. V gave up 2 bases and J gave up 7 bases; unmatched junction bases: 7. CDR3 length equals 15 residues. CDR1 and CDR2 from the germline V gene are MNHEY and SMNVEV (reference sequence).

This chain uses TRBV7-2 with TRBJ2-5; 8 bases fit TRBD2. V dropped 5 bases and J dropped 5; count of bases not matched to a gene: 16. The CDR3 spans 17 residues. Germline lookup yields CDR1 SGHTA and CDR2 FQGNSA. CDR3 amino acids: CASSPASGRATGETQYF. CDR3 nucleotides: TGTGCCAGCAGCCCCGCGAGCGGGAGAGCCACTGGGGAGACCCAGTACTTC.

The J gene is TRBJ2-7, the V gene TRBV5-1; D is undetermined. Trimming cost V 2 bases and J 2 bases, with 11 bases left between them. In germline, CDR1 is SGHRS, CDR2 YFSETQ. The CDR3 runs to 14 residues. As DNA, the CDR3 is TGCGCCAGCAGCTTTGCTCCCGGTCCCTACGAGCAGTACTTC. Its protein is CASSFAPGPYEQYF.